Presented here are 15 T cell receptor beta chains from one specimen sequenced in a study of molecular identifiers for immune sequencing clone quantification. From the PCR reads, TCRdb called clonotypes with MiXCR, one entry per CDR3 protein. The profile shows 85,000 to 130,000 distinct CDR3 sequences, 36% of them singletons. Sequencing used naive CD8+ T cells from blood, with Jurkat cell RNA spiked in. The subset is: FACS-sorted CD8+CD4-CCR7+CD45RA+ naive T cells. The receptors here all came from a human donor in good health. Some libraries in this study had Jurkat cell RNA spiked in.

This clonotype was recorded a few times. This chain joins TRBV3-1 and TRBJ2-2; tentative D call: TRBD1 (6 bases). Trimming left V 1 base short and J 4 bases short, with 10 bases between. This CDR3 spans 15 amino acids. Germline V gene lookup returns CDR1 LGHDT and CDR2 YNNKEL (reference sequence). The CDR3 region is CASSQVGAGTGELFF. For the CDR3, the DNA is TGTGCCAGCAGCCAAGTGGGGGCCGGCACCGGGGAGCTGTTTTTT. Full variable domain (rest looked up from reference TRBV3-1 and TRBJ2-2): DTAVSQTPKYLVTQMGNDKSIKCEQNLGHDTMYWYKQDSKKFLKIMFSYNNKELIINETVPNRFSPKSPDKAHLNLHINSLELGDSAVYFCASSQVGAGTGELFFGEGSRLTVL.

V usage is TRBV12-3 or TRBV12-4 and J usage is TRBJ2-1, with 10 bases matching TRBD2. The CDR3 is made up of 14 amino acids. V was clipped by 6 bases and J by 5 bases; unmatched bases: 4. Here the CDR3 reads CASRLLAGDNEQFF. For the CDR3, the DNA is TGTGCCAGCAGGCTCCTAGCGGGGGACAATGAGCAGTTCTTC.

Regarding this clonotype: Germline is not matched at one junction end, which may reflect a read error. The rearrangement joins TRBV28 to TRBJ2-2, with TRBD2 as a possible D gene (5 bases). CDR1 is MDHEN, CDR2 SYDVKM, per germline. The CDR3 is 17 amino acids. The CDR3 DNA is TGTGCCAGCAGTCTTCCCCAGCGCACCGTAACCACCGGGGAGCTGCTTTTT. The encoded protein is CASSLPQRTVTTGELLF.

A remark on this clonotype: Its ends do not fully match the called genes, so a read error is possible. J is TRBJ1-1 and V is TRBV4-1, with D possibly matching TRBD1 (5 bases). The germline V gene has CDR1 MGHRA and CDR2 YSYEKL. The CDR3 runs to 15 residues. The CDR3 DNA reads TGCGCCAGCAGCCAACAGGTTGACAGAAACACTGAAGCTTCCTTC. Amino acids: CASSQQVDRNTEASF.

V is TRBV7-9 and J is TRBJ2-2, with D maybe TRBD1 (5 bases). The V end lost 7 bases, the J end lost 0 bases, and 9 bases lay between the germline ends. The CDR3 is 14 residues long. From germline, CDR1 is SEHNR and CDR2 FQNEAQ (reference sequence). DNA for the CDR3: TGTGCCAGCAACCGACAGACGAACACCGGGGAGCTGTTTTTT. Amino acid sequence: CASNRQTNTGELFF.

This clonotype was seen more than once but under ten times. The gene calls are TRBV7-6 and TRBJ2-5; D is possibly TRBD2 (5 bases). Looked up from germline, CDR1 is SGHVS and CDR2 is FNYEAQ. The CDR3 has 13 amino acids. The ends were cut back, 0 bases at V and 5 bases at J, with 7 bases in the middle. DNA for the CDR3: TGTGCCAGCAGCTTAGCCTGGGAGGAGACCCAGTACTTC. The encoded protein is CASSLAWEETQYF.

CDR3 bases: TGTGCCAGCAGTTTCTCTCTAGATACGCAGTATTTT. It encodes CASSFSLDTQYF. The V and J genes are TRBV27 and TRBJ2-3; the D is unclear. Trimming left V 3 bases short and J 5 bases short, with 6 bases between. CDR1 is MNHEY and CDR2 is SMNVEV in the germline V gene (reference sequence). The CDR3 spans 12 residues.

J is TRBJ1-2 and V is TRBV2; the match to TRBD1 covers 9 bases. Germline CDR1 and CDR2: SNHLY and FYNNEI. The length of the CDR3 is 13 residues. With 6 bases clipped from V and 3 bases from J, the junction kept 2 bases outside the gene matches. CDR3 DNA sequence: TGTGCCAGCAGATGGACAGGGGACTATGGCTACACCTTC. Its protein is CASRWTGDYGYTF. Variable domain in full (rest from reference TRBV2 and TRBJ1-2): EPEVTQTPSHQVTQMGQEVILRCVPISNHLYFYWYRQILGQKVEFLVSFYNNEISEKSEIFDDQFSVERPDGSNFTLKIRSTKLEDSAMYFCASRWTGDYGYTFGSGTRLTVV.

This chain uses TRBV5-6 with TRBJ2-6; D is unclear. Germline V CDR1 and CDR2: SGHDT, YYEEEE. CDR3 length equals 13 residues. Trimming left V 3 bases short and J 3 bases short, with 4 bases between. The CDR3 protein is CASSSFGANVLTF. DNA for the CDR3: TGTGCCAGCAGCTCCTTTGGGGCCAACGTCCTGACTTTC.

This clonotype was counted ten times or more. The chain is built from TRBV7-9 and TRBJ2-3, with D uncertain. V was trimmed by 3 bases and J by 1 base, leaving 5 bases between them. CDR1 is SEHNR and CDR2 is FQNEAQ in the germline V gene (reference sequence). This CDR3 has 13 residues. DNA for the CDR3: TGTGCCAGCAGCTTCCCGGGCACAGATACGCAGTATTTT. Translation: CASSFPGTDTQYF. Supplemented by reference TRBV7-9 and TRBJ2-3, the full variable domain reads DTGVSQNPRHKITKRGQNVTFRCDPISEHNRLYWYRQTLGQGPEFLTYFQNEAQLEKSRLLSDRFSAERPKGSFSTLEIQRTEQGDSAMYLCASSFPGTDTQYFGPGTRLTVL.

This clonotype has more than one count but fewer than ten. The chain uses TRBV20-1 and TRBJ2-2; TRBD2 matches 8 bases. In germline, CDR1 is DFQATT, CDR2 SNEGSKA (reference sequence). The CDR3 has 12 amino acids. The CDR3 coding sequence is TGCAGAGTAGCGGGGACCACCGGGGAGCTGTTTTTT. This translates into CRVAGTTGELFF.

The rearrangement links TRBV28 to TRBJ2-6; perhaps D is TRBD1 or TRBD2 (5 bases each). V was pared by 8 bases and J by 0 bases, with 20 bases between. The CDR3 extends over 18 amino acids. Per germline, CDR1 MDHEN and CDR2 SYDVKM. The CDR3 is CASCLIWQGVSGANVLTF. The CDR3 nucleotides read TGTGCCAGCTGCCTCATTTGGCAGGGAGTCTCTGGGGCCAACGTCCTGACTTTC. The whole variable domain, remainder taken from reference TRBV28 and TRBJ2-6, is DVKVTQSSRYLVKRTGEKVFLECVQDMDHENMFWYRQDPGLGLRLIYFSYDVKMKEKGDIPEGYSVSREKKERFSLILESASTNQTSMYLCASCLIWQGVSGANVLTFGAGSRLTVL.

The rearrangement uses TRBV4-3 and TRBJ2-7; D is undetermined. Germline V lookup: CDR1 LGHNA, CDR2 YSLEER. Trimming removed 0 bases at V and 5 bases at J, with 11 bases between. CDR3 length: 14 residues. CDR3: CASSQDGAWDEQYF. The CDR3 region has the DNA TGCGCCAGCAGCCAAGATGGCGCCTGGGACGAGCAGTACTTC.

This clonotype was counted ten times or more. This chain connects TRBV6-1 to TRBJ2-7; the match to TRBD1 covers 9 bases. V gave up 1 base and J gave up 10 bases; unmatched junction bases: 2. The germline V gene encodes CDR1 MNHNS and CDR2 SASEGT. This CDR3 spans 12 amino acids. The DNA of the CDR3 is TGTGCCAGCAGTGAAGGGACAGGGGATCAGTACTTC. As protein: CASSEGTGDQYF.

This clonotype was seen repeatedly, ten times or more. This CDR3 reads CASSLKETEAFF. The CDR3 DNA sequence: TGTGCCAGCAGCTTAAAGGAGACTGAAGCTTTCTTT. The V gene is TRBV7-9, the J gene TRBJ1-1; D gene unclear. The CDR3 runs 12 residues. Germline CDR1 is SEHNR and CDR2 is FQNEAQ (reference sequence). Trimming removed 2 bases from V and 5 bases from J, with 6 bases in between.